The 29 T cell receptor beta chains below were found in one sample sequenced in a study of blood T cell repertoires in COVID-19. Clones were read by immunoSEQ multiplex PCR, and TCRdb kept only the in-frame ones, dropping some. The table shows 150,000 to 200,000 clones, with more than 85% occurring only once. The specimen was peripheral blood. The receptors here all came from a woman older than 75 in a cohort sampled during active or convalescent COVID-19.

The rearrangement joins TRBV5-4 to TRBJ2-7; the D gene is possibly TRBD1 (5 bases). CDR1 and CDR2 from the germline V gene are SGHNT and YYREEE (reference sequence). V lost 7 bases and J 1 base, leaving 15 bases between the germline ends. The CDR3 has 14 residues. The CDR3 bases are TGTGCCAGCGGTCAGGGAATAGGGTCCTACGAGCAGTACTTC. Translating gives CASGQGIGSYEQYF.

In nucleotides, the CDR3 is TGCGCCAGCAGCCAGAGCCCGCAGGGGAGCACAGATACGCAGTATTTT. Protein sequence: CASSQSPQGSTDTQYF. The rearrangement links TRBV4-3 to TRBJ2-3; tentative D call: TRBD1 (6 bases). Trimming left V 3 bases short and J 0 bases short, with 13 bases between. The CDR3 has 16 amino acids. From germline, CDR1 is LGHNA and CDR2 YSLEER.

The rearrangement joins TRBV11-3 to TRBJ2-5; the match to TRBD2 covers 11 bases. Trimming removed 0 bases from V and 5 bases from J; junction bases left unmatched: 8. Per the germline V gene, CDR1 is SGHNT and CDR2 is YENEEA. The CDR3 spans 17 residues. The CDR3 loop reads CASSLDPSGGTRETQYF. The CDR3 DNA is TGTGCCAGCAGCTTAGATCCTAGCGGGGGGACGCGGGAGACCCAGTACTTC.

The chain is built from TRBV5-4 and TRBJ2-2; TRBD2 matches 7 bases. The germline CDR1 and CDR2 sequences are SGHNT and YYREEE (reference sequence). J gave up 4 bases and V 0 bases, and 3 bases lay outside the gene matches. CDR3 size: 15 residues. As DNA, the CDR3 is TGTGCCAGCAGCTTGGCCTGGGGGGGCACCGGGGAGCTGTTTTTT. It translates to CASSLAWGGTGELFF. The full variable domain, with the rest looked up from reference TRBV5-4 and TRBJ2-2, is ETGVTQSPTHLIKTRGQQVTLRCSSQSGHNTVSWYQQALGQGPQFIFQYYREEENGRGNFPPRFSGLQFPNYSSELNVNALELDDSALYLCASSLAWGGTGELFFGEGSRLTVL.

CDR3: CASSLSGQERETQYF. The CDR3 DNA reads TGTGCCAGCTCGCTTTCGGGACAGGAACGAGAGACCCAGTACTTC. V usage is TRBV6-5 and J usage is TRBJ2-5; 8 positions agree with TRBD1. The germline gives CDR1 MNHEY, CDR2 SVGAGI. The V and J ends lost 8 bases and 4 bases, in that order; junction bases with no gene match: 12. This CDR3 has 15 amino acids.

The CDR3 sequence: CASANPTGRAGANVLTF. The DNA for the CDR3 is TGTGCCAGCGCTAACCCGACAGGGCGGGCTGGGGCCAACGTCCTGACTTTC. This chain connects TRBV5-4 to TRBJ2-6, with 7 nucleotides matching TRBD1. CDR1 is SGHNT, CDR2 YYREEE, per germline (reference sequence). This CDR3 spans 17 amino acids. V was pared by 7 bases and J by 2 bases, with 12 bases of the junction left unmatched.

This clone appeared a few times. The gene calls are TRBV11-2 and TRBJ1-3, with D uncertain. V lost 4 bases, J lost 1 base, and 11 bases lay in between. This CDR3 comprises 15 residues. Germline V CDR1 and CDR2: SGHAT, FQNNGV. CDR3 coding DNA: TGTGCCAGCAGCTCCGGCGGTCGGTCTGGAAACACCATATATTTT. Amino acid sequence: CASSSGGRSGNTIYF.

This clone was counted only a few times. The chain employs TRBV4-1 and TRBJ1-5; possibly TRBD1 for D (5 bases). Deletions cut 4 bases from V and 0 bases from J, with 7 bases between. Germline V gene data show CDR1 as MGHRA and CDR2 as YSYEKL. This CDR3 has 14 residues. The CDR3 DNA sequence: TGCGCCAGCAGCCGGGGGGATAGCAATCAGCCCCAGCATTTT. Protein product: CASSRGDSNQPQHF.

The CDR3 DNA is TGTGCCAGCAGCAAAGGGGAGACTAGCGGAGGGGCTCAATTTGAGCAGTTCTTC. It is translated as CASSKGETSGGAQFEQFF. The chain carries TRBV21-1 and TRBJ2-1; the listed D gene, TRBD2, was not tested against the DNA. TRBV21-1 is shown as a pseudogene. The CDR3 sequence is 18 residues long.

This clone was detected ten times or more. This chain joins TRBV11-2 and TRBJ1-1; 9 nucleotides line up with TRBD1. With V trimmed by 5 bases and J by 5 bases, 15 bases remained unmatched. Germline V gives CDR1 SGHAT, CDR2 FQNNGV. This CDR3 has 17 residues. The CDR3 nucleotides are TGTGCCAGCAGCGCAGGGACAGGGCGGAAGGAGAAGACTGAAGCTTTCTTT. It is translated as CASSAGTGRKEKTEAFF.

V gene TRBV2 combines with J gene TRBJ2-3, with TRBD2 matching over 13 bases. In germline, CDR1 is SNHLY, CDR2 FYNNEI. V lost 6 bases, J lost 14 bases, and 23 bases stayed unmatched. The CDR3 spans 18 residues. CDR3 bases: TGTGCCAGCAGCCGAAACGAACTACTAGCGGGAGGGGTCGCGATGGGGTATTTT. Its protein product is CASSRNELLAGGVAMGYF.

The V and J genes are TRBV7-2 and TRBJ1-1; D might be TRBD1 (6 bases). CDR1 and CDR2 from the germline V gene are SGHTA and FQGNSA. The V and J ends lost 1 base and 5 bases respectively, with 14 bases between them. The CDR3 consists of 15 residues. Here the CDR3 reads CASSLESPGVTEAFF. The CDR3 DNA follows: TGTGCCAGCAGCTTAGAGTCCCCAGGGGTTACTGAAGCTTTCTTT.

Concerning this clone itself: The junction differs from germline at one of its ends, possibly a read error. This chain links TRBV5-1 with TRBJ1-5; perhaps TRBD1 as D (6 bases). The CDR3 runs 13 residues. The V gene's germline CDR1 is SGHRS and CDR2 YFSETQ. In nucleotides, the CDR3 is TGCGCCAGCAGTTTGGACAGTGTTCAGCCCCAGCATTTT. This codes for CASSLDSVQPQHF.

In its sample, this clone was seen once. The V and J genes are TRBV29-1 and TRBJ1-1; D is undetermined. Deletions cut 4 bases from V and 4 bases from J, with 13 bases between. Germline V lookup: CDR1 SQVTM, CDR2 ANQGSEA. The CDR3 has 13 residues. Here the CDR3 reads CSVGREISTEAFF. The CDR3 coding sequence is TGCAGCGTTGGTAGGGAGATTAGCACTGAAGCTTTCTTT.

The V gene is TRBV29-1, the J gene TRBJ2-2, with 7 bases identical to TRBD1. Germline-derived CDR1 and CDR2 are SQVTM and ANQGSEA. The CDR3 is made up of 14 amino acids. The ends lost 5 bases at V and 0 bases at J; junction bases unmatched: 3. CDR3: CSVKTGTNTGELFF. CDR3 coding DNA: TGCAGCGTTAAGACAGGGACGAACACCGGGGAGCTGTTTTTT.

The V call is TRBV28, the J call TRBJ1-2; D possibly corresponds to TRBD1 (6 bases). CDR3 length equals 13 residues. Germline loops: CDR1 MDHEN, CDR2 SYDVKM. V lost 6 bases to trimming and J lost 14 bases, with 22 bases between them. CDR3 nucleotides: TGTGCCAGCAGCCTGGCAGGGGTTAGTAACGAGACCTTC. Translated: CASSLAGVSNETF.

This chain joins TRBV7-9 and TRBJ1-1; 11 bases align to TRBD1. There are 14 residues in the CDR3. Germline-derived CDR1 and CDR2 are SEHNR and FQNEAQ (reference sequence). The junction had 6 bases not matched to a gene; V was cut back by 7 bases and J by 5 bases. In DNA form, the CDR3 reads TGTGCCAGCAACCCCGGGACAGGGGGTACTGAAGCTTTCTTT. Protein sequence: CASNPGTGGTEAFF.

V gene TRBV18 combines with J gene TRBJ1-5; D gene uncertain. The CDR3 runs 12 residues. The germline gives CDR1 KGHSH, CDR2 LQKENI. Trimming took 4 bases from V and 6 from J, leaving 7 bases between them. The CDR3, as DNA: TGTGCCAGCTCACTTCCTAGTCAGCCCCAGCATTTT. It is translated as CASSLPSQPQHF. Using reference TRBV18 and TRBJ1-5 for the parts outside the CDR3, the full variable domain is NAGVMQNPRHLVRRRGQEARLRCSPMKGHSHVYWYRQLPEEGLKFMVYLQKENIIDESGMPKERFSAEFPKEGPSILRIQQVVRGDSAAYFCASSLPSQPQHFGDGTRLSIL.

The rearrangement uses TRBV5-4 and TRBJ2-2; the match to TRBD1 covers 11 bases. The germline V gene has CDR1 SGHNT and CDR2 YYREEE (reference sequence). With 4 bases clipped from V and 7 bases from J, the junction kept 9 bases outside the gene matches. The CDR3 consists of 16 residues. CDR3 sequence (DNA): TGTGCCAGCAGCAACGGGACAGGGGGTGGCCTCGGGGAGCTGTTTTTT. Translating it yields CASSNGTGGGLGELFF.

The chain uses TRBV7-2 and TRBJ1-5; no clear D. V dropped 1 base and J dropped 0 bases, with 10 bases sitting between them. The germline gives CDR1 SGHTA, CDR2 FQGNSA. CDR3 size: 16 residues. The CDR3 bases are TGTGCCAGCAGCTTAGTCCCAGGAATTAGCAATCAGCCCCAGCATTTT. This codes for CASSLVPGISNQPQHF.

This clone appeared once. The chain couples TRBV30 to TRBJ1-5; 9 bases match TRBD1. The CDR3 totals 17 residues. Per germline, CDR1 GTSNPN and CDR2 SVGIG (reference sequence). Trimming at V came to 2 bases and at J to 0 bases, leaving 8 bases not matched to a gene. CDR3 sequence reads: CAWSRDRVRNSNQPQHF. The CDR3 nucleotides are TGTGCCTGGAGTCGGGACAGGGTAAGAAATAGCAATCAGCCCCAGCATTTT.

This sequence joins TRBV3-1 (or the pseudogene TRBV3-2) and TRBJ1-1; D possibly corresponds to TRBD1 (6 bases). The germline V gene has CDR1 LGHDT and CDR2 YNNKEL (reference sequence). V shed 7 bases and J shed 4 bases, with 16 bases lying between them. CDR3 size: 14 residues. CDR3 bases: TGTGCCAGCACACGACAGGCCATGGGCACTGAAGCTTTCTTT. Translation: CASTRQAMGTEAFF.

The chain combines TRBV18 with TRBJ1-2; D unclear. Trimming removed 4 bases from V and 8 bases from J, with 14 bases in between. This CDR3 region has 13 residues. From germline, CDR1 is KGHSH and CDR2 LQKENI. The DNA of the CDR3 is TGTGCCAGCTCACATCCGGGATCGGGCGGCTACACCTTC. Translating gives CASSHPGSGGYTF.

This rearrangement joins TRBV5-6 to TRBJ2-3; tentatively, D is TRBD2 (5 bases). V dropped 4 bases and J dropped 3 bases, with 9 bases sitting between them. Germline CDR1 and CDR2: SGHDT and YYEEEE. The CDR3 runs to 13 residues. In DNA, the CDR3 is TGTGCCAGCAGCCTAGCTAGTACAGATACGCAGTATTTT. Translation gives CASSLASTDTQYF.

In its sample, this clone was seen a few times. The V gene is TRBV5-1, the J gene TRBJ2-7, with TRBD1 matching 7 bases. The CDR3 length is 16 residues. The trim removed 0 bases at V and 2 bases at J, leaving 8 bases unmatched. The germline V gene has CDR1 SGHRS and CDR2 YFSETQ. CDR3 nucleotide sequence: TGCGCCAGCAGCTTGGACGCCGGGACAGCCCCCTACGAGCAGTACTTC. Translated: CASSLDAGTAPYEQYF.

This clone occurred a few times. The V call is TRBV5-1, the J call TRBJ1-6; D is uncertain. In germline, CDR1 is SGHRS, CDR2 YFSETQ. V gave up 4 bases and J gave up 6 bases, with 11 bases separating them. The CDR3 sequence is 14 residues long. Written as DNA, the CDR3 is TGCGCCAGCAGCCCCGGGAGTGCTAATTCACCCCTCCACTTT. The encoded protein is CASSPGSANSPLHF.

The chain has TRBV15 and TRBJ2-4; 10 bases line up with TRBD2. Germline values: CDR1 LNHNV, CDR2 YYDKDF (reference sequence). This CDR3 region has 17 residues. Trimming took 2 bases from V and 6 from J; bases not matched to a gene: 10. The DNA for the CDR3 is TGTGCCACCAGCAGAAGACCTAGCGGGAGAATGATAAACATTCAGTACTTC. Translating gives CATSRRPSGRMINIQYF.

The table lists this clone with many counts. The chain links TRBV28 to TRBJ2-7; TRBD1 aligns across 7 bases. In germline, CDR1 is MDHEN, CDR2 SYDVKM. The CDR3 runs 15 residues. The junction had 10 bases not matched to a gene; V was cut back by 6 bases and J by 2 bases. This chain's CDR3 is CASRQTGDAPYEQYV. The CDR3 DNA sequence: TGTGCCAGCAGGCAAACAGGGGACGCGCCCTACGAGCAGTACGTC.

J is TRBJ2-5 and V is TRBV7-9, with TRBD2 identical over 7 bases. After removal of 4 bases from V and 2 bases from J, the junction contained 7 bases not matched to a gene. The CDR3 extends over 15 amino acids. Germline V gene sequence: CDR1 SEHNR, CDR2 FQNEAQ (reference sequence). In DNA form, the CDR3 reads TGTGCCAGCAGCTATGGGGGGGTGCCACAAGAGACCCAGTACTTC. This sequence encodes CASSYGGVPQETQYF.